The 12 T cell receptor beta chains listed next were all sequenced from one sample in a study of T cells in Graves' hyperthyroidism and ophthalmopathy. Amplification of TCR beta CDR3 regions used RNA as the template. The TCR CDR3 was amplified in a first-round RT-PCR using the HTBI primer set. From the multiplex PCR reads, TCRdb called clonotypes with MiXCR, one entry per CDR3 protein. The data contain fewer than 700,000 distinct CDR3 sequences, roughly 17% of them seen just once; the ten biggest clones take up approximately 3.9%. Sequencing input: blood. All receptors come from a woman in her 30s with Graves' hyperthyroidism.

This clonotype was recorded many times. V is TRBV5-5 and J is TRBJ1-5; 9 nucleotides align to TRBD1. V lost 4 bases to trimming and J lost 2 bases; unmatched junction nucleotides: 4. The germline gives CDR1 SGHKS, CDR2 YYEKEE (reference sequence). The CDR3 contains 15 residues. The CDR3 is CASSRTGDGNQPQHF. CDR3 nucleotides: TGTGCCAGCAGCCGGACAGGGGACGGCAATCAGCCCCAGCATTTT.

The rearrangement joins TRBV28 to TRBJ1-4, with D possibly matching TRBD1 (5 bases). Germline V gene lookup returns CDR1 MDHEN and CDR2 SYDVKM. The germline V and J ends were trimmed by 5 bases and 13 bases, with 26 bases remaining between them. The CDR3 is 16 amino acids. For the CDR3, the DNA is TGTGCCAGCAGTGGGGGGGGTCTTACCACGGAAAAAATACTGTTTTTT. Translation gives CASSGGGLTTEKILFF.

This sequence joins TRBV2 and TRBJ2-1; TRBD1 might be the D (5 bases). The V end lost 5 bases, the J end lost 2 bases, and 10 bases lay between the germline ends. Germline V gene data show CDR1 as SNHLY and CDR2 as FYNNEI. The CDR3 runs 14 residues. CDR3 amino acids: CASSNQGPYNEQFF. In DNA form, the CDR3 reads TGTGCCAGCAGTAACCAGGGCCCCTACAATGAGCAGTTCTTC.

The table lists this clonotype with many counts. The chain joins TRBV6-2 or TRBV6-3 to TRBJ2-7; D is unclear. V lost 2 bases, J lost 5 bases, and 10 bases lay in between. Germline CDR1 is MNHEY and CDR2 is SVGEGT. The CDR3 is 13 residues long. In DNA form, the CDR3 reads TGTGCCAGCAGTTACCTCCGTCTCCACGAGCAGTACTTC. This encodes CASSYLRLHEQYF.

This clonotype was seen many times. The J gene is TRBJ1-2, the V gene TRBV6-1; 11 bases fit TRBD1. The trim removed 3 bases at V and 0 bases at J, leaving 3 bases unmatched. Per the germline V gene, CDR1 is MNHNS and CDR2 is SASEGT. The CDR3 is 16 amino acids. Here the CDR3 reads CASSDGTGGPNYGYTF. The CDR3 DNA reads TGTGCCAGCAGTGACGGGACAGGGGGACCTAACTATGGCTACACCTTC.

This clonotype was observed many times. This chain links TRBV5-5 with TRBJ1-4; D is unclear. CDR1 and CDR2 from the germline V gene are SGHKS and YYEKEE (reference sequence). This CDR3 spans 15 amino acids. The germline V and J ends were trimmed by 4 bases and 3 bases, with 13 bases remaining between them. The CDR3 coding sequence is TGTGCCAGCAGCCCTTCAATCGCGGCTAATGAAAAACTGTTTTTT. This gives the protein CASSPSIAANEKLFF. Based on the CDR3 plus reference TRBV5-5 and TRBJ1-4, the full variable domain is DAGVTQSPTHLIKTRGQQVTLRCSPISGHKSVSWYQQVLGQGPQFIFQYYEKEERGRGNFPDRFSARQFPNYSSELNVNALLLGDSALYLCASSPSIAANEKLFFGSGTQLSVL.

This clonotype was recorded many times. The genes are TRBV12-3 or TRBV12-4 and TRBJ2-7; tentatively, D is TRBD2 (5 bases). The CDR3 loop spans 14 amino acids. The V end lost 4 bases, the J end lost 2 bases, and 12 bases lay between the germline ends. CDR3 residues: CASSSRTQTYEQYF. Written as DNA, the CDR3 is TGTGCCAGCAGTTCCAGGACTCAAACCTACGAGCAGTACTTC.

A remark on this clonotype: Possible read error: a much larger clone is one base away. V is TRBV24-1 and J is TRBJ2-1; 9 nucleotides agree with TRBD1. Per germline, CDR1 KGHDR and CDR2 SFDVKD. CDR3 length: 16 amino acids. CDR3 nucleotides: TGTGCCACCGGTGATTTTAGGGCGGGACAGGGAAATGAGCAGTTCTTC. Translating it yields CATGDFRAGQGNEQFF.

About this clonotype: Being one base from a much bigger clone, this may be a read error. The CDR3 loop is CASSEARESTTEAFF. The CDR3 region has the DNA TGTGCCAGCAGTGAAGCGCGGGAATCAACCACTGAAGCTTTCTTT. This chain connects TRBV6-1 to TRBJ1-1; D is unresolved. Trimming shortened V by 0 bases and J by 4 bases, and 12 bases separated the two germline ends. The CDR3 totals 15 residues. Germline V gives CDR1 MNHNS, CDR2 SASEGT.

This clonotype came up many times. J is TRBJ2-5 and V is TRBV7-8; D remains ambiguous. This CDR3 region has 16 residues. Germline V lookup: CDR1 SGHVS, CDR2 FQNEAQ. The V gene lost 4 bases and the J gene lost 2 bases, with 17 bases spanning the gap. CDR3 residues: CASSSKRLRSQETQYF. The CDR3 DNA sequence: TGTGCCAGCAGCTCGAAACGTCTCAGGAGTCAAGAGACCCAGTACTTC.

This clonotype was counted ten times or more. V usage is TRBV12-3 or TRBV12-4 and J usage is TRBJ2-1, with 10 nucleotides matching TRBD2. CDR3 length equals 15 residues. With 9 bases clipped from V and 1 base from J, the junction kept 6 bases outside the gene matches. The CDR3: CASRPGLASYNEQFF. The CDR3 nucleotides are TGTGCCAGTCGACCGGGACTAGCGTCCTACAATGAGCAGTTCTTC.

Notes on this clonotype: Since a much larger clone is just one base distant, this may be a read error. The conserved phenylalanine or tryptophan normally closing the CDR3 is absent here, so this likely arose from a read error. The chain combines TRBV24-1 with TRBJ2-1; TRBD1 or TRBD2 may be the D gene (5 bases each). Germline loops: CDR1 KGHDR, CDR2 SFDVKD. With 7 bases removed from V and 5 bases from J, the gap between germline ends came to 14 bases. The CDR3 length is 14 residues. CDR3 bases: TGTGCCACCAGGGGGGTGGACTTGGACAATGAGCAGTTCTCC. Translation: CATRGVDLDNEQFS.